The 24 T cell receptor beta chains below were found in one sample sequenced in a study of shared clonotypes between healthy human individuals. Profiling relied on immunoSEQ multiplex PCR, and the TCRdb table lists in-frame clones only, not all of them. This table holds 2 million to 2.5 million clones, about 94% found once. The specimen sequenced was naive CD4+ T cells sorted from blood. Subset noted: CD45RA+ positively selected. These receptor sequences come from a man between 18 and 35 years old in good health.

This sequence joins TRBV27 and TRBJ2-3; 9 bases agree with TRBD1. The CDR3 is 17 amino acids. Germline V gives CDR1 MNHEY, CDR2 SMNVEV (reference sequence). V trimming: 4 bases; J trimming: 2 bases; junction bases outside the gene matches: 10. The chain's CDR3 is CASSWSLQGAHTDTQYF. CDR3 nucleotides: TGTGCCAGCAGTTGGTCTTTACAGGGGGCCCACACAGATACGCAGTATTTT.

The rearrangement uses TRBV28 and TRBJ1-4; TRBD1 is a possible D gene (6 bases). The CDR3 is 15 residues long. Germline lookup yields CDR1 MDHEN and CDR2 SYDVKM. The germline V and J ends were trimmed by 5 bases and 8 bases, with 18 bases remaining between them. The DNA for the CDR3 is TGTGCCAGCAGTCCCAGACAGGCCGGGGGGGAAAAACTGTTTTTT. Translation gives CASSPRQAGGEKLFF.

The chain combines TRBV7-2 with TRBJ1-5; a weak D match, TRBD1 (5 bases). Trimming removed 2 bases from V and 2 bases from J, with 13 bases in between. The CDR3 length is 16 residues. Germline V gene data show CDR1 as SGHTA and CDR2 as FQGNSA. The CDR3 coding sequence is TGTGCCAGCAGCTTACCGATGGGGCCGGGCAATCAGCCCCAGCATTTT. Its translation: CASSLPMGPGNQPQHF.

As regards this clone: This same CDR3 is encoded by further DNA sequences in the sample. The gene calls are TRBV4-3 and TRBJ2-1, with D unclear. The germline CDR1 and CDR2 sequences are LGHNA and YSLEER. CDR3 length: 14 residues. The V and J ends lost 0 bases and 1 base respectively, with 4 bases between them. CDR3 in DNA: TGCGCCAGCAGCCAAGATTTGTCCTACAATGAGCAGTTCTTC. Its translation: CASSQDLSYNEQFF.

In this sample, this clone turned up once. This chain links TRBV5-4 with TRBJ2-6; D not resolved. This CDR3 has 15 amino acids. V lost 3 bases to trimming and J lost 4 bases, with 11 bases between them. Germline loops: CDR1 SGHNT, CDR2 YYREEE (reference sequence). In DNA form, the CDR3 reads TGTGCCAGCAGCTCCGGTATAACCGGGGCCAACGTCCTGACTTTC. Its protein product is CASSSGITGANVLTF. Complete variable domain (other parts from reference TRBV5-4 and TRBJ2-6): ETGVTQSPTHLIKTRGQQVTLRCSSQSGHNTVSWYQQALGQGPQFIFQYYREEENGRGNFPPRFSGLQFPNYSSELNVNALELDDSALYLCASSSGITGANVLTFGAGSRLTVL.

This sequence joins TRBV9 and TRBJ2-3; perhaps TRBD1 as D (6 bases). Germline-derived CDR1 and CDR2 are SGDLS and YYNGEE. V lost 0 bases and J lost 2, with 13 bases in between. This CDR3 has 16 amino acids. The CDR3 coding sequence is TGTGCCAGCAGCGTAGAGGTGGGGGACACCACAGATACGCAGTATTTT. Translated: CASSVEVGDTTDTQYF.

The chain uses TRBV11-2 and TRBJ2-7; 11 bases align to TRBD2. With 6 bases clipped from V and 3 bases from J, the junction kept 7 bases outside the gene matches. The CDR3 covers 15 residues. CDR1 SGHAT and CDR2 FQNNGV come from the germline V gene. CDR3 amino acids: CASRKPGLADYEQYF. CDR3 nucleotide sequence: TGTGCCAGCAGGAAACCGGGACTAGCGGACTACGAGCAGTACTTC.

V and J are TRBV7-8 and TRBJ2-6; no firm D call. Germline CDR1 and CDR2: SGHVS and FQNEAQ. V dropped 5 bases and J dropped 3 bases, with 5 bases sitting between them. The CDR3 length is 13 residues. In nucleotides, the CDR3 is TGTGCCAGCAGCCGCCTTGGGGCCAACGTCCTGACTTTC. Its translation: CASSRLGANVLTF.

This chain uses TRBV21-1 with TRBJ2-1; whether TRBD2, the table's D call, matches the DNA was not checked. TRBV21-1 corresponds to a pseudogene. This CDR3 is 14 amino acids long. CDR3 amino acids: CASSKKGEEAGEFF. CDR3 nucleotide sequence: TGTGCCAGCAGCAAAAAAGGGGAGGAAGCGGGGGAGTTCTTC.

The CDR3 nucleotides are TGTGCCTGGTTACAGGGCACTGAAGCTTTCTTT. Its translation: CAWLQGTEAFF. The chain employs TRBV30 and TRBJ1-1; D is possibly TRBD1 (6 bases). V was cut by 5 bases and J by 4 bases, with 8 bases left in between. The CDR3 is 11 residues long. Germline V CDR1 and CDR2: GTSNPN, SVGIG (reference sequence).

The V and J genes are TRBV15 and TRBJ2-7; 10 bases are a match to TRBD1. The ends lost 3 bases at V and 5 bases at J; junction bases unmatched: 7. From germline, CDR1 is LNHNV and CDR2 YYDKDF (reference sequence). This CDR3 spans 15 amino acids. CDR3 protein: CATSSPDRGLDEQYF. The DNA of the CDR3 is TGTGCCACCAGCAGCCCAGACAGGGGGCTCGACGAGCAGTACTTC.

The chain combines TRBV10-1 with TRBJ2-2; a possible D gene is TRBD1 (6 bases). Germline V gene sequence: CDR1 WNHNN, CDR2 SYGVQD (reference sequence). The CDR3 length is 13 residues. Trimming took 7 bases from V and 4 from J, leaving 10 bases between them. For the CDR3, the DNA is TGCGCCAGCACAGGACAGAGCACCGGGGAGCTGTTTTTT. Translated, it gives CASTGQSTGELFF.

This chain joins TRBV11-2 and TRBJ1-2; no definite D call. Trimming shortened V by 3 bases and J by 2 bases, and 7 bases separated the two germline ends. Looked up from germline, CDR1 is SGHAT and CDR2 is FQNNGV. There are 13 residues in the CDR3. The CDR3 nucleotides are TGTGCCAGCAGCTTGGAAGCGAACTATGGCTACACCTTC. It encodes CASSLEANYGYTF.

The chain is built from TRBV27 and TRBJ2-2; 8 bases are a match to TRBD2. The CDR3 covers 15 residues. Germline loops: CDR1 MNHEY, CDR2 SMNVEV (reference sequence). V lost 6 bases, J lost 1 base, and 4 bases stayed unmatched. CDR3 nucleotides: TGTGCCAGCAGGGGAAGCGGGAGGAACACCGGGGAGCTGTTTTTT. Translating gives CASRGSGRNTGELFF.

This clone has only one observation. This chain connects TRBV2 to TRBJ2-7, with D uncertain. This CDR3 is built from 12 residues. CDR1 and CDR2 from the germline V gene are SNHLY and FYNNEI. Trimming pared 7 bases from V and 2 bases from J, leaving 9 bases between. The CDR3 reads CASNAGPYEQYF. In DNA form, the CDR3 reads TGTGCCAGCAATGCAGGCCCCTACGAGCAGTACTTC.

The chain joins TRBV5-1 to TRBJ2-5, with D possibly TRBD2 on 5 matching bases. The CDR3 totals 16 residues. Germline V gives CDR1 SGHRS, CDR2 YFSETQ. V dropped 4 bases and J dropped 0 bases, with 16 bases sitting between them. CDR3 residues: CASSSDGLSYQETQYF. The CDR3 nucleotides read TGCGCCAGCAGCAGCGATGGACTCTCGTACCAAGAGACCCAGTACTTC.

This clone was seen only once. The chain employs TRBV10-3 and TRBJ1-1; D not resolved. In germline, CDR1 is ENHRY, CDR2 SYGVKD. The V end lost 7 bases, the J end lost 1 base, and 16 bases lay between the germline ends. The CDR3 contains 15 residues. The CDR3 loop is CAITMSGDSNTEAFF. CDR3 sequence (DNA): TGTGCCATCACTATGAGTGGGGATTCGAACACTGAAGCTTTCTTT.

The rearrangement uses TRBV5-1 and TRBJ2-3; 11 positions match TRBD2. The J segment lost 4 bases and the V segment lost 4 bases, leaving 5 bases of the junction unmatched. Looked up from germline, CDR1 is SGHRS and CDR2 is YFSETQ. The CDR3 is 15 amino acids. The CDR3: CASSTGLAGSDTQYF. As DNA, the CDR3 is TGCGCCAGCAGCACAGGACTAGCGGGCTCAGATACGCAGTATTTT.

V and J are TRBV20-1 and TRBJ1-2; unclear D gene. Trimming pared 2 bases from V and 7 bases from J, leaving 8 bases between. Germline CDR1 DFQATT, CDR2 SNEGSKA (reference sequence). There are 11 residues in the CDR3. The CDR3 nucleotides read TGCAGTGCTAGACTCGTCTCTGGCTACACCTTC. The encoded protein is CSARLVSGYTF.

This chain joins TRBV11-2 and TRBJ1-2, with 9 bases aligning to TRBD1. CDR1 and CDR2 (germline): SGHAT, FQNNGV. The CDR3 spans 15 residues. V lost 0 bases, J lost 7 bases, and 6 bases stayed unmatched. CDR3: CASSLDQGQGPGYTF. CDR3 nucleotide sequence: TGTGCCAGCAGCTTAGATCAGGGACAGGGACCTGGCTACACCTTC. The full variable domain, rest sourced from reference TRBV11-2 and TRBJ1-2, is EAGVAQSPRYKIIEKRQSVAFWCNPISGHATLYWYQQILGQGPKLLIQFQNNGVVDDSQLPKDRFSAERLKGVDSTLKIQPAKLEDSAVYLCASSLDQGQGPGYTFGSGTRLTVV.

The V call is TRBV6-5, the J call TRBJ2-7; D not certain. Germline CDR1 is MNHEY and CDR2 is SVGAGI. V shed 10 bases and J shed 6 bases, with 13 bases lying between them. CDR3 length equals 11 residues. The CDR3 DNA reads as TGTGCCACCCAGAGCACCGGCGAGCAGTACTTC. Translated, it gives CATQSTGEQYF.

This clone was seen just once. The chain has TRBV6-5 and TRBJ1-2; the D is unclear. The CDR3 spans 13 residues. The germline CDR1 and CDR2 sequences are MNHEY and SVGAGI. The V end was cut by 2 bases, the J end by 5 bases, with 9 bases between. The CDR3 is CASSYGKGYGYTF. CDR3 nucleotide sequence: TGTGCCAGCAGTTACGGGAAAGGGTATGGCTACACCTTC.

This chain uses TRBV5-1 with TRBJ2-5; D may correspond to TRBD1 or TRBD2 (5 bases each). Germline-derived CDR1 and CDR2 are SGHRS and YFSETQ. This CDR3 has 14 residues. V was cut by 3 bases and J by 10 bases, with 19 bases left in between. CDR3 in DNA: TGCGCCAGCAGCTCCCAGGACTCAGGGAGTCACCAGTACTTC. It translates to CASSSQDSGSHQYF.

This clone was seen only a few times. Other nucleotide sequences from this sample produce the same CDR3. V gene TRBV30 combines with J gene TRBJ2-7, with 9 bases lining up with TRBD2. The germline gives CDR1 GTSNPN, CDR2 SVGIG (reference sequence). The J segment lost 6 bases and the V segment lost 3 bases, leaving 3 bases of the junction unmatched. CDR3 length equals 12 residues. CDR3 loop: CAWRGLASEQYF. The DNA for the CDR3 is TGTGCCTGGAGGGGACTAGCCTCCGAGCAGTACTTC.